This TCR beta chain was sequenced for a study of CD8+ T cells in alopecia areata. The sample's treatment: oral pan-JAK inhibitor, 5-10 mg twice daily. Cell sorting was applied to PBMCs, and CD4+ and CD8+ T cells were collected. Notes on this clone: Its target is not known.

Isolated RNA was reverse transcribed into cDNA used as the sequencing template. Here immunoSEQ multiplex PCR was the method, and the copy in TCRdb shows in-frame clones only, minus some. The sample holds 65,000 to 75,000 clones; roughly 30% are singletons and the top ten take 15%. Study conclusions and caveats: Many expanded lesional clones persisted during tofacitinib (in both scalp and blood). It was lesional scalp, especially alopecia totalis/universalis, that showed higher clonality than normal scalp.

The V gene's germline CDR1 is GTSNPN and CDR2 SVGIG (reference sequence). V shed 4 bases and J shed 5 bases, with 12 bases lying between them. The CDR3 is made up of 12 amino acids. The sequences come from CD8+ T cells sorted from blood, collected at week 4, from a patient treated with tofacitinib. J is TRBJ2-7 and V is TRBV30; D not certain. The TCR comes from a human donor with alopecia areata. DNA for the CDR3: TGTGCCTGGACTGGATCTACGGACGAGCAGTACTTC. Protein sequence: CAWTGSTDEQYF.